The clone carrying this T cell receptor (beta chain) was counted only a few times. Its antigen is currently unknown. TCRdb called the 5' RACE reads again in MiXCR, with one record for every CDR3 protein. The data hold about 510,000 distinct CDR3 sequences, with 20% to 25% observed a single time. These data originate in a study of T cells after yellow fever vaccination. Study results and limitations: From the bulk population, abundant clonotypes could contaminate and appear within FACS-sorted repertoires. Compared with primary, the secondary response was weaker and peaked at day 5, not 15. A minor fraction of clonotypes spanned both CD4 and CD8 compartments.

V gave up 7 bases and J gave up 8 bases; unmatched junction bases: 16. The CDR3 extends over 18 amino acids. The germline CDR1 and CDR2 sequences are SGHDT and YYEEEE. The V call is TRBV5-6, the J call TRBJ1-6, with 12 bases matching TRBD1. This sequence originates from a man younger than 35 who received the YFV17D yellow fever vaccine. Sequenced here: PBMCs, sampled 20 to 25 days after the first yellow fever vaccination. This CDR3 reads CASGDRGRIYTRYSPLHF. CDR3 DNA: TGTGCCAGCGGGGACAGGGGGCGCATCTATACGCGGTATTCACCCCTCCACTTT.